This TCR beta chain came from a study of blood T cell repertoires in COVID-19. The wider study: The United States, Italy and Spain were the sources of the acute and convalescent COVID-19 samples.

Clones were sequenced by immunoSEQ multiplex PCR, and TCRdb holds only the in-frame ones, with some missing. The sample yields around 270,000 clones, around nine tenths seen once. In germline, CDR1 is MNHEY, CDR2 SVGAGI. The CDR3 sequence is 14 residues long. The ends were cut back, 4 bases at V and 1 base at J, with 7 bases in the middle. Sequencing input: peripheral blood. This receptor was taken from a man between 40 and 49 years old with acute or convalescent COVID-19. This chain connects TRBV6-5 to TRBJ2-2; D remains unclear. CDR3 region: CASSSGRNTGELFF. The CDR3 region has the DNA TGTGCCAGCAGTTCTGGCAGGAACACCGGGGAGCTGTTTTTT.